The next 31 T cell receptor beta chains were all read from a single sample in a study of blood T cell repertoires in COVID-19 (TCRdb year 2020). Library construction relied on the immunoSEQ multiplex PCR assay. The table comes from immuneACCESS by way of TCRdb, which keeps in-frame sequences with V and J called. Part of the clones is missing from these tables; in studies checked, under half for an unresolved V gene and the rest for unknown reasons. The sample contains tens of thousands of clones, approximately 87% of them found a single time. Roughly 6.7% of the sample belongs to the ten largest clones. Source material: peripheral blood. The receptor set was obtained from a man aged 55 to 69 with active or convalescent COVID-19.

Concerning this clone itself: Other DNA sequences in the same sample also yield this CDR3. The rearrangement joins TRBV7-8 to TRBJ2-1; 7 bases fit TRBD2. This CDR3 contains 15 residues. The germline V gene encodes CDR1 SGHVS and CDR2 FQNEAQ. The V gene end was trimmed by 1 base and the J gene end by 4 bases; junction bases not matched to a gene: 4. In DNA form, the CDR3 reads TGTGCCAGCAGCTTAGTGGGAGGGAAGTACAATGAGCAGTTCTTC. Its translation is CASSLVGGKYNEQFF.

The chain is built from TRBV7-9 and TRBJ2-7, with 12 bases identical to TRBD2. CDR1 is SEHNR, CDR2 FQNEAQ, per germline (reference sequence). V shed 3 bases, J shed 6 bases, and the junction held 3 bases outside the gene matches. This CDR3 is built from 14 residues. The CDR3 region is CASSFTSGRSEQYF. CDR3 nucleotides: TGTGCCAGCAGCTTTACTAGCGGGAGGTCCGAGCAGTACTTC.

The CDR3 region has the DNA TGTGCCAGCAGCGTAGCTTTTGGCGGGGGGGCCAATGAGCAGTTCTTC. Translation gives CASSVAFGGGANEQFF. V gene TRBV9 combines with J gene TRBJ2-1, with 9 bases aligning to TRBD2. Trimming cost V 0 bases and J 6 bases; bases outside gene matches: 7. The CDR3 extends over 16 amino acids. Germline CDR1 and CDR2: SGDLS and YYNGEE. The full variable domain, rest sourced from reference TRBV9 and TRBJ2-1, is DSGVTQTPKHLITATGQRVTLRCSPRSGDLSVYWYQQSLDQGLQFLIQYYNGEERAKGNILERFSAQQFPDLHSELNLSSLELGDSALYFCASSVAFGGGANEQFFGPGTRLTVL.

The chain is built from TRBV3-1 (or the pseudogene TRBV3-2) and TRBJ2-3; 12 bases align to TRBD2. The germline CDR1 and CDR2 sequences are LGHDT and YNNKEL (reference sequence). CDR3 length: 17 residues. J was trimmed by 6 bases and V by 4 bases; bases with no gene match: 11. The DNA of the CDR3 is TGTGCCAGCAGCCGGCTAACTAGCGGGGGGAGCAGCGATACGCAGTATTTT. Translated: CASSRLTSGGSSDTQYF.

The V call is TRBV9, the J call TRBJ2-3; 8 nucleotides match TRBD2. The V gene's germline CDR1 is SGDLS and CDR2 YYNGEE. The length of the CDR3 is 14 residues. With V trimmed by 4 bases and J by 1 base, 2 bases remained unmatched. The CDR3 bases are TGTGCCAGCAGCCCAGCGGGAGGCACAGATACGCAGTATTTT. It yields the protein CASSPAGGTDTQYF.

J is TRBJ2-3 and V is TRBV5-4, with TRBD2 as a possible D gene (5 bases). This CDR3 contains 14 residues. Germline CDR1 and CDR2: SGHNT and YYREEE (reference sequence). Trimming removed 5 bases at V and 6 bases at J, with 16 bases between. The CDR3 sequence is CASSPTRLPDTQYF. The CDR3 DNA follows: TGTGCCAGCAGTCCCACACGACTACCTGATACGCAGTATTTT.

This rearrangement joins TRBV28 to TRBJ1-2; 8 bases match TRBD1. CDR3 size: 15 residues. Germline V lookup: CDR1 MDHEN, CDR2 SYDVKM. Trimming cost V 5 bases and J 7 bases; bases outside gene matches: 12. The CDR3 DNA reads as TGTGCCAGCAGTAATGGGGGACAGGCCGTCTTTGGCTACACCTTC. Translation gives CASSNGGQAVFGYTF.

The chain is built from TRBV11-2 and TRBJ2-3, with a possible D match to TRBD2 (5 bases). Per the germline V gene, CDR1 is SGHAT and CDR2 is FQNNGV. This CDR3 is 17 amino acids long. V gave up 1 base and J gave up 4 bases, with 18 bases separating them. The CDR3 DNA is TGTGCCAGCAGCTTAGTACCCCCCCGGGGAGCTCCAGATACGCAGTATTTT. Translated: CASSLVPPRGAPDTQYF.

The gene calls are TRBV5-1 and TRBJ1-1; 7 nucleotides align to TRBD1. The CDR3 has 13 residues. Trimming removed 7 bases from V and 4 bases from J; junction bases left unmatched: 7. The germline gives CDR1 SGHRS, CDR2 YFSETQ. In nucleotides, the CDR3 is TGCGCCAGCGGTAACACAGGGGTCACTGAAGCTTTCTTT. Residues: CASGNTGVTEAFF.

This clone occurred a few times. J is TRBJ1-2 and V is TRBV15; no clear D. Trimming pared 3 bases from V and 4 bases from J, leaving 12 bases between. Per the germline V gene, CDR1 is LNHNV and CDR2 is YYDKDF (reference sequence). The CDR3 spans 14 residues. Written as DNA, the CDR3 is TGTGCCACCAGCAGGACCTTGGGCCTCTATGGCTACACCTTC. Its protein product is CATSRTLGLYGYTF.

This chain links TRBV18 with TRBJ2-7, with TRBD2 matching over 7 bases. The CDR3 length is 13 residues. After removal of 3 bases from V and 4 bases from J, the junction contained 3 bases not matched to a gene. Germline CDR1 reads KGHSH; CDR2 reads LQKENI. In nucleotides, the CDR3 is TGTGCCAGCTCACCGAACGGGGGGTACGAGCAGTACTTC. Residues: CASSPNGGYEQYF.

This chain links TRBV5-5 with TRBJ1-1, with D tentatively TRBD1 (6 bases). This CDR3 is built from 15 residues. Per germline, CDR1 SGHKS and CDR2 YYEKEE (reference sequence). The germline V and J ends were trimmed by 4 bases and 4 bases, with 17 bases remaining between them. The CDR3 nucleotides are TGTGCCAGCAGCATTCTAAGACAGGCGGGCACTGAAGCTTTCTTT. Its translation is CASSILRQAGTEAFF.

The chain recombines TRBV19 with TRBJ1-1, with TRBD1 as a possible D gene (5 bases). The CDR3 has 13 amino acids. The germline gives CDR1 LNHDA, CDR2 SQIVND (reference sequence). V gave up 3 bases and J gave up 7 bases, with 12 bases separating them. The CDR3 DNA reads TGTGCCAGTAGTATTCAAAGACAGTTTGAAGCTTTCTTT. This sequence encodes CASSIQRQFEAFF.

The rearrangement joins TRBV3-1 (or the pseudogene TRBV3-2) to TRBJ2-2, with D perhaps matching TRBD2 (6 bases). The germline V gene has CDR1 LGHDT and CDR2 YNNKEL (reference sequence). The germline V and J ends were trimmed by 3 bases and 0 bases, with 8 bases remaining between them. The CDR3 extends over 15 amino acids. Written as DNA, the CDR3 is TGTGCCAGCAGCCATGGCGGGGCGAACACCGGGGAGCTGTTTTTT. It is translated as CASSHGGANTGELFF.

The chain has TRBV18 and TRBJ2-5; TRBD2 matches at 7 bases. CDR1 KGHSH and CDR2 LQKENI come from the germline V gene. The V and J ends lost 4 bases and 5 bases, in that order; junction bases with no gene match: 13. The CDR3 is 16 amino acids. The CDR3 DNA sequence: TGTGCCAGCTCACGGAGCGGGACCCCACAGGCGGAGACCCAGTACTTC. It yields the protein CASSRSGTPQAETQYF.

This clone was recorded a few times. V usage is TRBV19 and J usage is TRBJ1-6; TRBD1 matches at 9 bases. This CDR3 has 15 residues. Losses at the gene ends were 9 bases for V and 3 bases for J; bases not matched to a gene: 6. CDR1 LNHDA and CDR2 SQIVND come from the germline V gene (reference sequence). CDR3 nucleotide sequence: TGTGCCAGCAAGACAGGGGGAAGCTATAATTCACCCCTCCACTTT. It codes for CASKTGGSYNSPLHF.

This chain joins TRBV9 and TRBJ2-4; 7 nucleotides align to TRBD1. V trimming: 4 bases; J trimming: 1 base; junction bases outside the gene matches: 8. Germline V gene data show CDR1 as SGDLS and CDR2 as YYNGEE. This CDR3 contains 16 residues. CDR3 sequence reads: CASSTTGSNAKNIQYF. The CDR3 bases are TGTGCCAGCAGCACGACAGGGTCTAACGCCAAAAACATTCAGTACTTC.

V usage is TRBV6-6 and J usage is TRBJ2-5, with D perhaps TRBD2 (5 bases). V lost 5 bases, J lost 5 bases, and 15 bases lay in between. Germline-derived CDR1 and CDR2 are MNHNY and SVGAGI (reference sequence). There are 14 residues in the CDR3. The DNA for the CDR3 is TGTGCCAGCAGTAGCCTGGAGGCGTACGAGACCCAGTACTTC. It codes for CASSSLEAYETQYF.

The gene calls are TRBV7-6 and TRBJ2-1, with 11 bases matching TRBD2. The germline CDR1 and CDR2 sequences are SGHVS and FNYEAQ. Losses at the gene ends were 4 bases for V and 5 bases for J; bases not matched to a gene: 4. CDR3 length: 15 residues. Written as DNA, the CDR3 is TGTGCCAGCAGCTCACTAGCGGGGGAAAACAATGAGCAGTTCTTC. Residues: CASSSLAGENNEQFF.

This clone has only one observation. The chain links TRBV3-1 (or the pseudogene TRBV3-2) to TRBJ1-4, with D possibly TRBD1 on 6 matching bases. The CDR3 is 15 residues long. Trimming stripped 2 bases from V and 7 bases from J, with 14 bases between. Germline V gene sequence: CDR1 LGHDT, CDR2 YNNKEL (reference sequence). The CDR3 coding sequence is TGTGCCAGCAGCCAAACCTCTGGGGGGGCTGAAAAACTGTTTTTT. This sequence encodes CASSQTSGGAEKLFF.

The rearrangement joins TRBV3-1 (or the pseudogene TRBV3-2) to TRBJ2-7; the D gene is possibly TRBD2 (5 bases). The germline gives CDR1 LGHDT, CDR2 YNNKEL (reference sequence). The CDR3 is 16 residues long. The V gene lost 1 base and the J gene lost 0 bases, with 13 bases spanning the gap. CDR3 DNA: TGTGCCAGCAGCCAAGGATGGAGGTCCAGCTCCTACGAGCAGTACTTC. Protein product: CASSQGWRSSSYEQYF.

V gene TRBV4-3 combines with J gene TRBJ2-1, with TRBD2 as a possible D gene (5 bases). The CDR3 consists of 13 residues. The V end lost 3 bases, the J end lost 8 bases, and 11 bases lay between the germline ends. Germline CDR1 is LGHNA and CDR2 is YSLEER. Here the CDR3 reads CASSQDLADEQFF. CDR3 DNA: TGCGCCAGCAGCCAGGATCTAGCCGATGAGCAGTTCTTC.

The sample holds many counts of this clone. This chain joins TRBV7-3 and TRBJ2-3; D might be TRBD1 (6 bases). The CDR3 totals 14 residues. V lost 5 bases and J 2 bases, leaving 11 bases between the germline ends. Germline CDR1 reads SGHTA; CDR2 reads FQGTGA. In DNA form, the CDR3 reads TGTGCCAGCAGCCCCAGGGGAGACACAGATACGCAGTATTTT. Translated: CASSPRGDTDTQYF. Filled out from reference TRBV7-3 and TRBJ2-3, the complete variable domain reads GAGVSQTPSNKVTEKGKYVELRCDPISGHTALYWYRQSLGQGPEFLIYFQGTGAADDSGLPNDRFFAVRPEGSVSTLKIQRTERGDSAVYLCASSPRGDTDTQYFGPGTRLTVL.

The CDR3 reads CASSPPGSYNEQFF. The CDR3 DNA sequence: TGCGCCAGCAGCCCCCCCGGCTCCTACAATGAGCAGTTCTTC. The rearrangement uses TRBV5-1 and TRBJ2-1, with D hard to call. Germline-derived CDR1 and CDR2 are SGHRS and YFSETQ. This CDR3 has 14 amino acids. Trimming left V 4 bases short and J 0 bases short, with 8 bases between. Combining the CDR3 with reference TRBV5-1 and TRBJ2-1 gives the whole variable domain KAGVTQTPRYLIKTRGQQVTLSCSPISGHRSVSWYQQTPGQGLQFLFEYFSETQRNKGNFPGRFSGRQFSNSRSEMNVSTLELGDSALYLCASSPPGSYNEQFFGPGTRLTVL.

This clone was seen only a few times. V is TRBV4-1 and J is TRBJ2-3, with unresolved D. The CDR3 length is 17 residues. Trimming took 0 bases from V and 3 from J, leaving 16 bases between them. CDR1 is MGHRA and CDR2 is YSYEKL in the germline V gene. CDR3 nucleotide sequence: TGCGCCAGCAGCCAAGAAGTATGGGTACTGAGGACAGATACGCAGTATTTT. Protein sequence: CASSQEVWVLRTDTQYF.

This chain links TRBV5-1 with TRBJ1-2; weak D call: TRBD1 (5 bases). V was clipped by 0 bases and J by 2 bases, with 11 bases between them. The CDR3 is made up of 15 amino acids. The V gene's germline CDR1 is SGHRS and CDR2 YFSETQ. CDR3 amino acids: CASSLVLEGNYGYTF. The CDR3 nucleotides read TGCGCCAGCAGCTTGGTATTGGAGGGGAACTATGGCTACACCTTC.

This clone came up once. DNA for the CDR3: TGCGCCAGCAGCTTGGTGGGAGGGAGAGAAGGTGAAGCTTTCTTT. Its translation is CASSLVGGREGEAFF. J is TRBJ1-1 and V is TRBV5-1; D not certain. The CDR3 has 15 amino acids. The V end lost 0 bases, the J end lost 7 bases, and 16 bases lay between the germline ends. The germline CDR1 and CDR2 sequences are SGHRS and YFSETQ.

This clone was found once. The CDR3 DNA reads as TGTGCCAGCAGCCAAGCGGGTCTCTCCTCCGAAGCTTTCTTT. It yields the protein CASSQAGLSSEAFF. The rearrangement uses TRBV3-1 (or the pseudogene TRBV3-2) and TRBJ1-1; D is uncertain. The germline CDR1 and CDR2 sequences are LGHDT and YNNKEL (reference sequence). V shed 1 base and J shed 8 bases, with 14 bases lying between them. The CDR3 has 14 residues.

The chain is built from TRBV7-3 and TRBJ2-1; D possibly corresponds to TRBD1 (7 bases). The V and J ends lost 2 bases and 3 bases respectively, with 11 bases between them. There are 15 residues in the CDR3. Germline V gene sequence: CDR1 SGHTA, CDR2 FQGTGA. The CDR3 loop reads CASSLSQGGYNEQFF. CDR3 sequence (DNA): TGTGCCAGCAGCTTATCGCAGGGGGGCTACAATGAGCAGTTCTTC.

The chain combines TRBV9 with TRBJ1-3; 10 nucleotides line up with TRBD1. The trim removed 4 bases at V and 2 bases at J, leaving 9 bases unmatched. CDR1 and CDR2 (germline): SGDLS, YYNGEE. The CDR3 runs 17 residues. The CDR3 loop reads CASSSNPGTGAGNTIYF. For the CDR3, the DNA is TGTGCCAGCAGCTCTAACCCCGGGACAGGGGCTGGAAACACCATATATTTT.

The CDR3 region is CASSVRESSYEQYF. CDR3 DNA: TGTGCCAGCAGCGTCCGGGAGAGCTCCTACGAGCAGTACTTC. The rearrangement uses TRBV13 and TRBJ2-7, with D maybe TRBD2 (6 bases). Deletions cut 5 bases from V and 0 bases from J, with 11 bases between. CDR1 is PRHDT and CDR2 is FYEKMQ in the germline V gene (reference sequence). CDR3 length: 14 residues.